The rows below give T cell receptor beta chains drawn from one sample of a study of cytomegalovirus exposure and HLA in healthy donors. Data came from immunoSEQ multiplex PCR; TCRdb stores just in-frame clones and leaves some out. The sample has about 95,000 clones, 55% to 75% seen once. The sequencing input was PBMCs. The origin of the receptors is a woman between 45 and 60 years old in good health and CMV-seropositive. Both conserved end residues are part of each CDR3. The D gene is left open where the match is weak. A clone size is listed for some rows: how often the clone was seen (once, few, many), or a class if it is expanded.

TRBJ2-4 | . | TRBV27 | . | CASSFVALAKNIQYF | TGTGCCAGCAGTTTCGTGGCATTAGCCAAAAACATTCAGTACTTC
TRBJ2-7 | . | TRBV12-5 | . | CASGVFYEQYF | TGTGCCTCGGGGGTTTTCTACGAGCAGTACTTC
TRBJ2-3 | few | TRBV2 | TRBD1 | CASSAEQGPTDTQYF | TGTGCCAGCAGTGCAGAACAGGGGCCTACAGATACGCAGTATTTT
TRBJ2-3 | . | TRBV15 | TRBD2 | CATSRDRASGSTDTQYF | TGTGCCACCAGCAGAGATCGGGCTAGCGGTAGCACAGATACGCAGTATTTT
TRBJ1-1 | few | TRBV19 | . | CATQYGGNTEAFF | TGTGCCACACAATACGGGGGGAACACTGAAGCTTTCTTT
TRBJ2-1 | . | TRBV6-1 | TRBD1 | CASRWDRGSNEQFF | TGTGCCAGCCGATGGGACAGGGGAAGTAATGAGCAGTTCTTC
TRBJ2-2 | . | TRBV7-9 | . | CASSLEATGELFF | TGTGCCAGCAGCTTAGAAGCCACCGGGGAGCTGTTTTTT
TRBJ2-1 | . | TRBV5-1 | TRBD2 | CASSSMPARGSLGFF | TGCGCCAGCAGCTCGATGCCAGCCCGCGGGAGTCTGGGGTTCTTC
TRBJ2-2 | few | TRBV28 | . | CASTPGPLGGGELFF | TGTGCCAGCACGCCGGGACCCCTGGGGGGCGGGGAGCTGTTTTTT
TRBJ1-1 | few | TRBV6-6 | . | CASSYPRGTEAFF | TGTGCCAGCAGTTACCCCCGGGGGACTGAAGCTTTCTTT
TRBJ2-3 | . | TRBV11-3 | TRBD2 | CASSPRGLAGESAQYF | TGTGCCAGCAGCCCCCGGGGACTAGCGGGAGAATCTGCGCAGTATTTT
TRBJ2-1 | . | TRBV15 | . | CATSREFRGYNEQFF | TGTGCCACCAGCAGAGAATTTAGGGGATACAATGAGCAGTTCTTC
TRBJ1-4 | . | TRBV19 | . | CASSMQGTNEKLFF | TGTGCCAGTAGTATGCAGGGGACTAATGAAAAACTGTTTTTT
TRBJ2-7 | . | TRBV28 | TRBD1 | CATSSGQGMRYF | TGTGCCACCTCTTCCGGACAGGGTATGCGATACTTC
TRBJ1-2 | . | TRBV21-1 | . | CASSHGGNGYTF | TGTGCCAGCAGCCATGGGGGGAATGGCTACACCTTC
TRBJ2-1 | . | TRBV5-1 | . | CASSLGGGFASNEQFF | TGCGCCAGCAGCTTGGGGGGGGGCTTCGCCAGCAATGAGCAGTTCTTC
TRBJ1-5 | . | TRBV28 | . | CASQRTDNQPQHF | TGTGCCAGCCAACGGACAGACAATCAGCCCCAGCATTTT
TRBJ2-1 | few | TRBV9 | . | CASSVGQAGFSYNEQFF | TGTGCCAGCAGCGTAGGACAAGCGGGTTTCTCCTACAATGAGCAGTTCTTC
TRBJ2-7 | . | TRBV5-6 | . | CASSFSGRSYEQYF | TGTGCCAGCAGCTTTTCGGGAAGGTCCTACGAGCAGTACTTC
TRBJ2-7 | . | TRBV19 | . | CASSIDRVSYEQYF | TGTGCCAGTAGTATAGACAGGGTCTCCTACGAGCAGTACTTC
TRBJ2-1 | . | TRBV11-3 | . | CASSFLGSNNEQFF | TGTGCCAGCAGCTTCCTAGGAAGCAACAATGAGCAGTTCTTC
TRBJ2-3 | . | TRBV19 | TRBD1 | CASRDSSLGTDTQYF | TGTGCCAGCAGGGACAGCTCCTTAGGGACAGATACGCAGTATTTT
TRBJ2-2 | . | TRBV7-8 | TRBD2 | CASSLSSGFVTGELFF | TGTGCCAGCAGCTTATCTAGCGGTTTTGTCACCGGGGAGCTGTTTTTT
TRBJ1-5 | . | TRBV12-5 | . | CASGVGRNQPQHF | TGTGCTAGTGGAGTGGGCAGGAATCAGCCCCAGCATTTT
TRBJ1-2 | . | TRBV9 | TRBD1 | CASSPRDRVYGYTF | TGTGCCAGCAGCCCCCGGGACAGGGTCTATGGCTACACCTTC
TRBJ2-3 | . | TRBV7-9 | . | CASSSGATDTQYF | TGTGCCAGCAGCTCCGGAGCCACAGATACGCAGTATTTT
TRBJ2-5 | . | TRBV4-2 | TRBD2 | CASSLGEASGKPWETQYF | TGTGCCAGCAGCCTGGGGGAGGCTAGCGGGAAACCATGGGAGACCCAGTACTTC
TRBJ2-7 | once | TRBV7-9 | . | CSSSRLESTEQYF | TGTTCCAGCAGCCGCCTAGAGTCCACCGAGCAGTACTTC
TRBJ2-1 | . | TRBV7-9 | . | CASLGRGASRGEQFF | TGTGCCAGCCTGGGGAGGGGAGCTTCAAGGGGGGAGCAGTTCTTC
TRBJ2-2 | . | TRBV30 | TRBD2 | CAWRSGRAFNTGELFF | TGTGCCTGGCGTAGCGGGAGGGCCTTCAACACCGGGGAGCTGTTTTTT
TRBJ1-2 | . | TRBV5-1 | . | CASSLSSTGSHYGYTF | TGCGCCAGCAGCTTGAGTTCCACAGGGTCGCACTATGGCTACACCTTC